The rows below give T cell receptor beta chains drawn from one sample of a study. TCRdb passed the 5' RACE reads through MiXCR, listing each CDR3 protein once. The sample has about 64,000 distinct CDR3 sequences, approximately 22% seen once. Sequencing was carried out using memory CD4+ T cells sorted from a lymph node. These receptors were obtained from a female donor with breast cancer. CDR3s include the opening cysteine and the closing phenylalanine or tryptophan. Fields, in order: CDR3 protein, V gene, D gene. A D gene is named only where the DNA matches it firmly.

CDR3 protein: CASKYGYGYTF
V gene: TRBV10-2
D gene: .

CDR3 protein: CSAASVGYEQYF
V gene: TRBV20-1
D gene: .

CDR3 protein: CASTGAYNEQFF
V gene: TRBV7-6
D gene: .

CDR3 protein: CASSPPKNTGELFF
V gene: TRBV7-9
D gene: .

CDR3 protein: CASRVSTKDNSPLHF
V gene: TRBV5-1
D gene: .

CDR3 protein: CSPQPSGKLTQYF
V gene: TRBV20-1
D gene: TRBD2

CDR3 protein: CSASVGVGNQPQHF
V gene: TRBV20-1
D gene: .

CDR3 protein: CASRPPTENTQYF
V gene: TRBV12-3/TRBV12-4
D gene: .

CDR3 protein: CASRGTGGTTEAFF
V gene: TRBV12-3/TRBV12-4
D gene: TRBD1

CDR3 protein: CASSYNPTPKYF
V gene: TRBV7-2
D gene: .

CDR3 protein: CASSLDRGGNQPQHF
V gene: TRBV12-3/TRBV12-4
D gene: TRBD1

CDR3 protein: CASKETSGSKGTQYF
V gene: TRBV7-3
D gene: TRBD2

CDR3 protein: CVSSSFPGSTTYEQYF
V gene: TRBV28
D gene: .

CDR3 protein: CASSYPAGARNEQFF
V gene: TRBV6-2/TRBV6-3
D gene: .

CDR3 protein: CASSQEREGRYGYTF
V gene: TRBV4-2
D gene: .

CDR3 protein: CASSLDFGLHTDTQYF
V gene: TRBV7-9
D gene: .

CDR3 protein: CASSLSGASGRAFF
V gene: TRBV12-3/TRBV12-4
D gene: .

CDR3 protein: CATSDPPGAACF
V gene: TRBV24-1
D gene: .

CDR3 protein: CSATAMNTEAFF
V gene: TRBV20-1
D gene: .

CDR3 protein: CSTIGTFRGDTQYF
V gene: TRBV20-1
D gene: .

CDR3 protein: CASSRSGSLYF
V gene: TRBV12-3/TRBV12-4
D gene: .

CDR3 protein: CASSLRLAGGSDEQFF
V gene: TRBV12-3/TRBV12-4
D gene: TRBD2

CDR3 protein: CSGESGGEQMNTEAFF
V gene: TRBV29-1
D gene: .

CDR3 protein: CASSLATWTEAFF
V gene: TRBV5-1
D gene: .

CDR3 protein: CASSSDYYNEQFF
V gene: TRBV5-6
D gene: .

CDR3 protein: CASSIRMNTEAFF
V gene: TRBV19
D gene: .

CDR3 protein: CASSSVRAHEQFF
V gene: TRBV7-8
D gene: .